The 28 T cell receptor beta chains reported below all come from one sample, sequenced in a study of Ad26.COV2.S vaccination and SARS-CoV-2 variants. Assay used: immunoSEQ multiplex PCR; TCRdb lists only in-frame clones, some missing. The sample holds about 680,000 clones, 89% seen once. The treatment here: roughly 19 received Ad26.COV2.S at low or high dose, single or two shots; several received placebo; per-sample allocation not given. Each sample was drawn 63 days after the first injection (of vaccine or placebo). The sample consisted of peripheral blood, taken in a trial of Ad26.COV2.S vaccine versus placebo. These receptors originate from a person aged 18-60 years who received the Ad26.COV2.S COVID-19 vaccine or a placebo.

This clone was observed at least ten times. The chain recombines TRBV7-3 with TRBJ2-2; no clear D gene. The CDR3 runs 18 residues. The V gene lost 2 bases and the J gene lost 2 bases, with 18 bases spanning the gap. Germline CDR1 is SGHTA and CDR2 is FQGTGA. The CDR3: CASSLGPTRKDNTGELFF. The CDR3 coding sequence is TGTGCCAGCAGCTTAGGCCCTACCCGCAAAGACAACACCGGGGAGCTGTTTTTT.

This clone was observed once. This rearrangement joins TRBV19 to TRBJ2-1, with 9 bases lining up with TRBD1. Germline trimming cut 3 bases from V and 2 bases from J; bases unmatched to any gene: 8. Germline V lookup: CDR1 LNHDA, CDR2 SQIVND (reference sequence). The CDR3 is 17 residues long. The chain's CDR3 is CASSISPGQGTYNEQFF. The CDR3 DNA reads as TGTGCCAGTAGTATTAGCCCTGGACAGGGGACCTACAATGAGCAGTTCTTC.

The chain couples TRBV24-1 to TRBJ2-5; 7 nucleotides align to TRBD1. V shed 4 bases, J shed 4 bases, and the junction held 5 bases outside the gene matches. The CDR3 spans 14 residues. Germline CDR1 is KGHDR and CDR2 is SFDVKD. The CDR3 protein is CATSDTHRGETQYF. The CDR3 DNA reads as TGTGCCACCAGTGACACTCACAGGGGAGAGACCCAGTACTTC.

The chain couples TRBV29-1 to TRBJ2-3, with TRBD2 identical over 14 bases. This CDR3 comprises 19 residues. The germline V gene encodes CDR1 SQVTM and CDR2 ANQGSEA. The J segment lost 2 bases and the V segment lost 3 bases, leaving 13 bases of the junction unmatched. The CDR3 coding sequence is TGCAGCGTTGAGGCACAGGGACTAGCGGGAGTAGGCAACACAGATACGCAGTATTTT. It translates to CSVEAQGLAGVGNTDTQYF.

The CDR3 DNA sequence: TGCAGCGTCCCCAACCAGGCCCAAGAGACCCAGTACTTC. Its translation is CSVPNQAQETQYF. The V and J genes are TRBV29-1 and TRBJ2-5; no firm D call. CDR3 length: 13 residues. V was trimmed by 6 bases and J by 1 base, leaving 12 bases between them. The germline gives CDR1 SQVTM, CDR2 ANQGSEA.

The chain joins TRBV23-1 to TRBJ2-2; TRBD1 or TRBD2 may be the D gene (5 bases each). TRBV23-1 is given ORF status, its function remaining uncertain. The CDR3 extends over 17 amino acids. V lost 2 bases and J lost 3, with 16 bases in between. Here the CDR3 DNA reads TGCGCCAGCAGTCAAACCCCCCGGGACCTATACACCGGGGAGCTGTTTTTT. Amino acid sequence: CASSQTPRDLYTGELFF.

The rearrangement uses TRBV14 and TRBJ2-5; 9 positions agree with TRBD2. Trimming removed 4 bases from V and 5 bases from J; junction bases left unmatched: 2. Germline assignment: CDR1 SGHDN and CDR2 FVKESK. The CDR3 contains 13 residues. CDR3 protein: CASSLSGGETQYF. As DNA, the CDR3 is TGTGCCAGCAGCCTTAGCGGGGGTGAGACCCAGTACTTC.

The genes are TRBV7-9 and TRBJ2-1; D uncertain. CDR1 is SEHNR, CDR2 FQNEAQ, per germline (reference sequence). This CDR3 has 12 residues. The V gene lost 3 bases and the J gene lost 8 bases, with 8 bases spanning the gap. The DNA of the CDR3 is TGTGCCAGCAGCTTTGGGCCTGATGAGCAGTTCTTC. As protein: CASSFGPDEQFF.

V usage is TRBV4-2 and J usage is TRBJ2-5, with D unresolved. The CDR3 sequence is 15 residues long. Trimming cost V 0 bases and J 4 bases, with 12 bases left between them. Germline CDR1 and CDR2: LGHNA and YNFKEQ. CDR3 in amino acids: CASSQDQGLRETQYF. As DNA, the CDR3 is TGTGCCAGCAGCCAAGATCAAGGTCTGAGAGAGACCCAGTACTTC.

This clone came up a few times. The chain is built from TRBV13 and TRBJ1-6, with 11 bases that match TRBD1. The junction had 4 bases not matched to a gene; V was cut back by 1 base and J by 8 bases. The CDR3 covers 16 residues. CDR1 and CDR2 from the germline V gene are PRHDT and FYEKMQ (reference sequence). For the CDR3, the DNA is TGTGCCAGCAGCTTAGCCGGGACAGGGGGTTATTCACCCCTCCACTTT. Amino acid sequence: CASSLAGTGGYSPLHF. Variable domain in full (rest from reference TRBV13 and TRBJ1-6): AAGVIQSPRHLIKEKRETATLKCYPIPRHDTVYWYQQGPGQDPQFLISFYEKMQSDKGSIPDRFSAQQFSDYHSELNMSSLELGDSALYFCASSLAGTGGYSPLHFGNGTRLTVT.

This rearrangement joins TRBV9 to TRBJ2-7; 10 bases are a match to TRBD1. J was trimmed by 1 base and V by 0 bases; bases with no gene match: 7. The V gene's germline CDR1 is SGDLS and CDR2 YYNGEE. This CDR3 spans 17 amino acids. The CDR3 nucleotides read TGTGCCAGCAGCGTAGAGCCGGACAGGGGGTTATCCTACGAGCAGTACTTC. Its translation is CASSVEPDRGLSYEQYF. Based on the CDR3 plus reference TRBV9 and TRBJ2-7, the full variable domain is DSGVTQTPKHLITATGQRVTLRCSPRSGDLSVYWYQQSLDQGLQFLIQYYNGEERAKGNILERFSAQQFPDLHSELNLSSLELGDSALYFCASSVEPDRGLSYEQYFGPGTRLTVT.

The J gene is TRBJ1-4, the V gene TRBV19; unclear D gene. CDR1 and CDR2 from the germline V gene are LNHDA and SQIVND (reference sequence). This CDR3 spans 15 amino acids. Trimming left V 6 bases short and J 4 bases short, with 15 bases between. CDR3 DNA sequence: TGTGCCAGTAGGACCGACCCGAGACTTAATGAAAAACTGTTTTTT. This codes for CASRTDPRLNEKLFF.

This clone was observed once. This chain links TRBV15 with TRBJ2-1; 10 bases agree with TRBD2. Trimming at V came to 0 bases and at J to 4 bases, leaving 12 bases not matched to a gene. The CDR3 loop spans 19 amino acids. The germline V gene has CDR1 LNHNV and CDR2 YYDKDF (reference sequence). CDR3 sequence: CATSRDPLAGATGYNEQFF. DNA of the CDR3: TGTGCCACCAGCAGAGATCCCCTAGCGGGAGCCACGGGGTACAATGAGCAGTTCTTC.

The genes are TRBV19 and TRBJ1-5; 9 bases are shared with TRBD1. The CDR3 has 18 residues. Trimming took 2 bases from V and 2 from J; bases not matched to a gene: 10. Germline values: CDR1 LNHDA, CDR2 SQIVND (reference sequence). In DNA form, the CDR3 reads TGTGCCAGTAGTATATCACAGGGGGCTTCGAGGGGCAATCAGCCCCAGCATTTT. It encodes CASSISQGASRGNQPQHF.

DNA for the CDR3: TGTGCCAGCAGTCCCTTTACCCCGAACACTGAAGCTTTCTTT. Its protein product is CASSPFTPNTEAFF. This chain links TRBV5-6 with TRBJ1-1; no firm D call. CDR1 and CDR2 (germline): SGHDT, YYEEEE. V was trimmed by 5 bases and J by 1 base, leaving 12 bases between them. CDR3 size: 14 residues.

V usage is TRBV7-9 and J usage is TRBJ2-2; 9 nucleotides match TRBD1. The V gene end was trimmed by 10 bases and the J gene end by 5 bases; junction bases not matched to a gene: 17. Germline-derived CDR1 and CDR2 are SEHNR and FQNEAQ (reference sequence). The CDR3 length is 17 residues. CDR3 nucleotide sequence: TGTGCCACCTCCCCGAGGACAGGGGTTGATGTGACCGGGGAGCTGTTTTTT. It translates to CATSPRTGVDVTGELFF.

V and J are TRBV7-9 and TRBJ2-3, with D unresolved. Germline CDR1 is SEHNR and CDR2 is FQNEAQ (reference sequence). Trimming cost V 1 base and J 3 bases, with 11 bases left between them. CDR3 size: 15 residues. For the CDR3, the DNA is TGTGCCAGCAGCTTAGATATAGTCAGGACAGATACGCAGTATTTT. This encodes CASSLDIVRTDTQYF. The whole variable domain, remainder taken from reference TRBV7-9 and TRBJ2-3, is DTGVSQNPRHKITKRGQNVTFRCDPISEHNRLYWYRQTLGQGPEFLTYFQNEAQLEKSRLLSDRFSAERPKGSFSTLEIQRTEQGDSAMYLCASSLDIVRTDTQYFGPGTRLTVL.

This chain links TRBV2 with TRBJ2-2; D perhaps matches TRBD2 (6 bases). The CDR3 runs to 15 residues. Deletions cut 4 bases from V and 3 bases from J, with 12 bases between. Germline values: CDR1 SNHLY, CDR2 FYNNEI. The CDR3 sequence: CASSAFSGYTGELFF. The DNA for the CDR3 is TGTGCCAGCAGTGCCTTTAGCGGATACACCGGGGAGCTGTTTTTT. The whole variable domain, remainder taken from reference TRBV2 and TRBJ2-2, is EPEVTQTPSHQVTQMGQEVILRCVPISNHLYFYWYRQILGQKVEFLVSFYNNEISEKSEIFDDQFSVERPDGSNFTLKIRSTKLEDSAMYFCASSAFSGYTGELFFGEGSRLTVL.

The chain is built from TRBV11-1 and TRBJ2-3, with 7 bases aligning to TRBD1. There are 14 residues in the CDR3. Germline lookup yields CDR1 SGHAT and CDR2 FQDESV (reference sequence). V was pared by 4 bases and J by 2 bases, with 3 bases of the junction left unmatched. The CDR3 region is CASSYDRATDTQYF. CDR3 nucleotide sequence: TGTGCCAGCAGCTACGACAGGGCCACAGATACGCAGTATTTT.

The chain uses TRBV5-6 and TRBJ2-5, with D uncertain. Trimming stripped 2 bases from V and 5 bases from J, with 13 bases between. The CDR3 is made up of 14 amino acids. CDR1 and CDR2 from the germline V gene are SGHDT and YYEEEE. CDR3 loop: CASSLGWSWETQYF. CDR3 DNA sequence: TGTGCCAGCAGCTTAGGTTGGAGTTGGGAGACCCAGTACTTC.

The chain carries TRBV7-9 and TRBJ1-1; 7 bases map to TRBD1. Germline values: CDR1 SEHNR, CDR2 FQNEAQ (reference sequence). The V segment lost 3 bases and the J segment 2 bases; nucleotides outside the gene matches: 3. This CDR3 has 14 residues. CDR3 sequence reads: CASSFTGANTEAFF. CDR3 DNA: TGTGCCAGCAGCTTCACAGGGGCAAACACTGAAGCTTTCTTT.

The chain has TRBV6-1 and TRBJ2-7; perhaps TRBD1 as D (5 bases). This CDR3 has 14 amino acids. Germline CDR1 reads MNHNS; CDR2 reads SASEGT. Between the trimmed V and J ends, which lost 5 bases and 0 bases, there was a span of 11 bases. Written as DNA, the CDR3 is TGTGCCAGCAGTTTCCCGACAGCCTCCTACGAGCAGTACTTC. Translated, it gives CASSFPTASYEQYF.

This rearrangement joins TRBV6-1 to TRBJ2-1; D perhaps matches TRBD2 (6 bases). Germline CDR1 MNHNS, CDR2 SASEGT. CDR3 size: 17 residues. Between the trimmed V and J ends, which lost 3 bases and 2 bases, there was a span of 17 bases. CDR3 in amino acids: CASSEGLLLGPYNEQFF. The CDR3 region has the DNA TGTGCCAGCAGTGAGGGACTCCTCTTGGGCCCCTACAATGAGCAGTTCTTC.

The chain employs TRBV4-3 and TRBJ1-4; TRBD1 matches 7 bases. J lost 0 bases, V lost 0 bases, and 4 bases had no gene match. The CDR3 sequence is 17 residues long. Germline V gene lookup returns CDR1 LGHNA and CDR2 YSLEER. CDR3 coding DNA: TGCGCCAGCAGCCAAGATGACAGGGCGGCAACTAATGAAAAACTGTTTTTT. Translating gives CASSQDDRAATNEKLFF.

The CDR3 DNA follows: TGTGCCAGCAGTATAGACAGCAACCAACTGTTTTTT. Amino acid sequence: CASSIDSNQLFF. The chain uses TRBV12-3 or TRBV12-4 and TRBJ1-4; a possible D gene is TRBD1 (5 bases). V gave up 5 bases and J gave up 12 bases, with 13 bases separating them. CDR3 length: 12 residues.

This rearrangement joins TRBV7-9 to TRBJ1-2; 8 nucleotides line up with TRBD1. V lost 2 bases, J lost 7 bases, and 9 bases stayed unmatched. The CDR3 spans 15 residues. Per the germline V gene, CDR1 is SEHNR and CDR2 is FQNEAQ (reference sequence). The CDR3: CASSLREAGGVGYTF. The DNA of the CDR3 is TGTGCCAGCAGCTTAAGGGAAGCAGGGGGCGTTGGCTACACCTTC.

J is TRBJ2-2 and V is TRBV24-1; 9 nucleotides align to TRBD1. V trimming: 4 bases; J trimming: 7 bases; junction bases outside the gene matches: 9. The CDR3 consists of 16 residues. The germline gives CDR1 KGHDR, CDR2 SFDVKD. DNA for the CDR3: TGTGCCACCAGTGACCACAGGACAGGGGTTAGCGGGGAGCTGTTTTTT. Translated, it gives CATSDHRTGVSGELFF.

This clone was seen ten or more times. The V call is TRBV5-6, the J call TRBJ1-6; no definite D call. Looked up from germline, CDR1 is SGHDT and CDR2 is YYEEEE. Trimming shortened V by 5 bases and J by 9 bases, and 15 bases separated the two germline ends. The CDR3 extends over 14 amino acids. CDR3: CASSLWIRSSPLHF. The CDR3 DNA reads TGTGCCAGCAGTCTTTGGATCAGGTCTTCACCCCTCCACTTT.